The present entry profiles one TCR beta chain with its context. Its antigen is as yet unknown. This entry belongs to a study of post-analysis software for immune sequencing data. Study overall: There were relapsing-remitting, secondary progressive and progressive-relapsing multiple sclerosis among the disease courses included. Notes on the study in general: The F measure placed samples prepared in the same batch into strongly shared clusters. Elevated frequency relative to controls characterized four to six TRBV segments in patients, TRBV5-6, TRBV5-1 and TRBV20-1 among them. A significant reduction in normalized Chao1 diversity was observed in multiple sclerosis patients versus controls.

The TCR beta cDNA libraries contained unique molecular identifiers. There were about 1 to 10 million T cells, and some 500,000 cDNA molecules came from them. Each CDR3 protein is one row after TCRdb ran MiXCR on the PCR reads. Among about 500,000 distinct CDR3 sequences, 45% were seen once, and the ten largest hold roughly an eighth. There are 16 residues in the CDR3. Trimming cost V 6 bases and J 8 bases, with 24 bases left between them. Specimen: blood. The chain links TRBV12-3 or TRBV12-4 to TRBJ2-3, with a possible D match to TRBD2 (6 bases). This clonotype originated in a girl between 5 and 17 years old with multiple sclerosis. CDR3 sequence reads: CASRPQSGLASGTQYF. CDR3 sequence (DNA): TGTGCCAGCAGGCCCCAATCCGGGCTAGCGTCCGGTACGCAGTATTTT.